This T cell receptor (beta chain) was retrieved from a study of CXCR3-negative and CXCR3-positive naive CD8 T cells. Overall study findings and caveats: TRB CDR3s were more hydrophobic in CXCR3-positive than in CXCR3-negative naive cells.

The CDR3 length is 15 residues. Germline assignment: CDR1 SEHNR and CDR2 FQNEAQ (reference sequence). Comment on this clonotype: Its antigen is still unknown.

The TRB cDNA libraries were prepared by 5' RACE with UMI labels. Reanalyzing the 5' RACE reads, TCRdb keeps one entry per CDR3 protein, without DNA. In all, the sample yields 150,000 to 180,000 distinct CDR3 sequences. The receptor was isolated from a human donor in good health. Some clones in this sample may be carry-over from other donors' samples. The sample comprised naive CXCR3+ CD8+ T cells from blood. The sample's subset: CD45RO-CCR7+CD27+CD95- naive CD8+ T cells expressing CXCR3 (TNR3+). The chain combines TRBV7-9 with TRBJ1-1. This CDR3 is CASSLVGRANTEAFF.